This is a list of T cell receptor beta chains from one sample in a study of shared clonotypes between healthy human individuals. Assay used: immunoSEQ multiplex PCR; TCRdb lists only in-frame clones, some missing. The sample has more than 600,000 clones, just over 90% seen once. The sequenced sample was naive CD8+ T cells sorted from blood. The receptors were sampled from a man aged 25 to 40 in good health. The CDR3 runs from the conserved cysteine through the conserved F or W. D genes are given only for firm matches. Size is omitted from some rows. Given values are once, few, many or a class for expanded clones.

cdr3_nt: TGTGCCAGCAGCCTTGGCCTGTCGAACACTGAAGCTTTCTTT
cdr3_aa: CASSLGLSNTEAFF
d_call: .
v_call: TRBV5-6
clone_size: .
j_call: TRBJ1-1

cdr3_nt: TGCGCCAGCAGCCTAACAGGGGTTTCCTACGAGCAGTACTTC
cdr3_aa: CASSLTGVSYEQYF
d_call: TRBD1
v_call: TRBV4-1
clone_size: .
j_call: TRBJ2-7

cdr3_nt: TGTGCCAGCAGTTCCCCCCGACGGCTCACAGATACGCAGTATTTT
cdr3_aa: CASSSPRRLTDTQYF
d_call: .
v_call: TRBV27
clone_size: .
j_call: TRBJ2-3

cdr3_nt: TGCGCCAGCAGCTTCCAAGACAATGAGCAGTTCTTC
cdr3_aa: CASSFQDNEQFF
d_call: .
v_call: TRBV5-1
clone_size: .
j_call: TRBJ2-1

cdr3_nt: TGTGCCAGCAGCTTAAGTCTGGATGAAAAACTGTTTTTT
cdr3_aa: CASSLSLDEKLFF
d_call: .
v_call: TRBV7-9
clone_size: .
j_call: TRBJ1-4

cdr3_nt: TGCAGCGTTGAAGATCGGGACAGTCATAACACTGAAGCTTTCTTT
cdr3_aa: CSVEDRDSHNTEAFF
d_call: TRBD1
v_call: TRBV29-1
clone_size: .
j_call: TRBJ1-1

cdr3_nt: TGTGCCAGCAGCCCATTGGTAGGGTTCGAGCAGTACTTC
cdr3_aa: CASSPLVGFEQYF
d_call: .
v_call: TRBV14
clone_size: .
j_call: TRBJ2-7

cdr3_nt: TGTGCCAGCAGCTCGAAACAGGGGATTTCGACTGACAATGAGCAGTTCTTC
cdr3_aa: CASSSKQGISTDNEQFF
d_call: TRBD1
v_call: TRBV9
clone_size: .
j_call: TRBJ2-1

cdr3_nt: TGTGCCAGCAGTACCGCTAGCGGGATTGGCACCGGGGAGCTGTTTTTT
cdr3_aa: CASSTASGIGTGELFF
d_call: TRBD2
v_call: TRBV27
clone_size: .
j_call: TRBJ2-2

cdr3_nt: TGTGCCAGCAGCTTGGTGGGCAGGGGCACAGATACGCAGTATTTT
cdr3_aa: CASSLVGRGTDTQYF
d_call: .
v_call: TRBV5-5
clone_size: .
j_call: TRBJ2-3

cdr3_nt: TGTGCCAGCAGTTTAAAGAGCGCCTACGAGCAGTACTTC
cdr3_aa: CASSLKSAYEQYF
d_call: .
v_call: TRBV27
clone_size: .
j_call: TRBJ2-7

cdr3_nt: TGTGCCAGCAGTTTAAGAGTTGAAGAGACCCAGTACTTC
cdr3_aa: CASSLRVEETQYF
d_call: .
v_call: TRBV27
clone_size: once
j_call: TRBJ2-5

cdr3_nt: TGTGCCAGTAATATAGCTAGCGGCCACAATGAGCAGTTCTTC
cdr3_aa: CASNIASGHNEQFF
d_call: TRBD2
v_call: TRBV19
clone_size: .
j_call: TRBJ2-1

cdr3_nt: TGTGCCAGCAGCCCTACAAGCAGCTCCTACGAGCAGTACTTC
cdr3_aa: CASSPTSSSYEQYF
d_call: .
v_call: TRBV11-2
clone_size: .
j_call: TRBJ2-7

cdr3_nt: TGTGCCAGCAGCTTATTGACTATTGGGCCCGGGATGAACACTGAAGCTTTCTTT
cdr3_aa: CASSLLTIGPGMNTEAFF
d_call: .
v_call: TRBV7-9
clone_size: .
j_call: TRBJ1-1

cdr3_nt: TGTGCCAGCAGCGAGGACAGCCTGAGCTCCTACGAGCAGTACTTC
cdr3_aa: CASSEDSLSSYEQYF
d_call: .
v_call: TRBV7-6
clone_size: .
j_call: TRBJ2-7

cdr3_nt: TGCAGCGTTAAAGGGGACTCCACTACAAATGAGCGGTTCTTC
cdr3_aa: CSVKGDSTTNERFF
d_call: .
v_call: TRBV29-1
clone_size: .
j_call: TRBJ2-1

cdr3_nt: TGTGCCAGCAGTGAATGGGCTAATAGCAATCAGCCCCAGCATTTT
cdr3_aa: CASSEWANSNQPQHF
d_call: .
v_call: TRBV2
clone_size: .
j_call: TRBJ1-5

cdr3_nt: TGTGCCAGCAGTTATAAGGCGGGGCCCACCGGGGAGCTGTTTTTT
cdr3_aa: CASSYKAGPTGELFF
d_call: .
v_call: TRBV6-5
clone_size: .
j_call: TRBJ2-2

cdr3_nt: TGTGCCAGTGGGCGGGTGGGGAATGAAGCTTTCTTT
cdr3_aa: CASGRVGNEAFF
d_call: .
v_call: TRBV27
clone_size: .
j_call: TRBJ1-1

cdr3_nt: TGTGCCAGCAGCACCCCGGGTGCCTACGAGCAGTACTTC
cdr3_aa: CASSTPGAYEQYF
d_call: .
v_call: TRBV6-5
clone_size: .
j_call: TRBJ2-7

cdr3_nt: TGCGCCAGCAGCCATGGGAGTGCAACTAATGAAAAACTGTTTTTT
cdr3_aa: CASSHGSATNEKLFF
d_call: .
v_call: TRBV4-3
clone_size: .
j_call: TRBJ1-4

cdr3_nt: TGTGCCAGCAGCTTAGTAGGAACCCAAGAGACCCAGTACTTC
cdr3_aa: CASSLVGTQETQYF
d_call: .
v_call: TRBV7-9
clone_size: .
j_call: TRBJ2-5

cdr3_nt: TGCAGCGTTGAGCCCCAGGGATTAGAAGCTTTCTTT
cdr3_aa: CSVEPQGLEAFF
d_call: .
v_call: TRBV29-1
clone_size: .
j_call: TRBJ1-1

cdr3_nt: TGTGCCAGCAGCTTATCCCAAAGGTCCGGGGAGCTGTTTTTT
cdr3_aa: CASSLSQRSGELFF
d_call: .
v_call: TRBV5-6
clone_size: .
j_call: TRBJ2-2

cdr3_nt: TGTGCCAGCAGCTCAAATCTGAACACTGAAGCTTTCTTT
cdr3_aa: CASSSNLNTEAFF
d_call: .
v_call: TRBV7-8
clone_size: .
j_call: TRBJ1-1

cdr3_nt: TGTGCCAGCAGTTGGACAGGGGGTTACACCATATATTTT
cdr3_aa: CASSWTGGYTIYF
d_call: TRBD1
v_call: TRBV6-5
clone_size: .
j_call: TRBJ1-3

cdr3_nt: TGTGCCAGCAGGTTTATTGAGGGGGCAGGCGTGGCTTATGGCTACACCTTC
cdr3_aa: CASRFIEGAGVAYGYTF
d_call: TRBD1
v_call: TRBV7-9
clone_size: .
j_call: TRBJ1-2

cdr3_nt: TGCGCCAGCAGCTCCAGGTTGGGGAGTGAGCAGTTCTTC
cdr3_aa: CASSSRLGSEQFF
d_call: .
v_call: TRBV4-3
clone_size: few
j_call: TRBJ2-1

cdr3_nt: TGCGCCAGCAGCTTGAGAGGGACAGGCGATGAGCAGTTCTTC
cdr3_aa: CASSLRGTGDEQFF
d_call: TRBD1
v_call: TRBV5-1
clone_size: .
j_call: TRBJ2-1

cdr3_nt: TGTGCCAGCAGCTTAACCTCCGGGACAGGGCGTGAAAACATTCAGTACTTC
cdr3_aa: CASSLTSGTGRENIQYF
d_call: TRBD1
v_call: TRBV7-3
clone_size: .
j_call: TRBJ2-4

cdr3_nt: TGTGCCAGCAGCCCGCAGGGCCAGGGCTCCTACGAGCAGTACTTC
cdr3_aa: CASSPQGQGSYEQYF
d_call: .
v_call: TRBV7-6
clone_size: .
j_call: TRBJ2-7

cdr3_nt: TGTGCCAGTCGAAAAAACACCATATATTTT
cdr3_aa: CASRKNTIYF
d_call: .
v_call: TRBV19
clone_size: .
j_call: TRBJ1-3

cdr3_nt: TGCAGCGGTTGGACTAGCGGGAGAGATCACCAAGAGACCCAGTACTTC
cdr3_aa: CSGWTSGRDHQETQYF
d_call: TRBD2
v_call: TRBV29-1
clone_size: .
j_call: TRBJ2-5

cdr3_nt: TGTGCCAGCAGTTTCTCCGCGGGAGAGGGGATCTACGAGCAGTACTTC
cdr3_aa: CASSFSAGEGIYEQYF
d_call: TRBD2
v_call: TRBV27
clone_size: .
j_call: TRBJ2-7

cdr3_nt: TGTGCCAGCAGTGAAGCGTTCGGGAGCCGCGACGAGCAGTACTTC
cdr3_aa: CASSEAFGSRDEQYF
d_call: .
v_call: TRBV2
clone_size: .
j_call: TRBJ2-7

cdr3_nt: TGTGCCAGCAGTCCCGGCCCCGAGCAGGGGGCGGGGGAGCAGTACTTC
cdr3_aa: CASSPGPEQGAGEQYF
d_call: TRBD1
v_call: TRBV6-6
clone_size: .
j_call: TRBJ2-7